These 28 T cell receptor beta chains originate from one sample sequenced in a study of blood T cell repertoires in COVID-19. Clones were sequenced by immunoSEQ multiplex PCR, and TCRdb holds only the in-frame ones, with some missing. The repertoire has about 180,000 clones, about 85% of them found once; the top ten carry 6.2%. The sequenced sample was PBMCs or T cells enriched from blood (not recorded which). Source of these receptors: a man aged 40-49 years who had recovered from COVID-19.

This rearrangement joins TRBV27 to TRBJ1-6; 9 positions match TRBD1. The CDR3 is made up of 17 amino acids. Germline V gene lookup returns CDR1 MNHEY and CDR2 SMNVEV (reference sequence). Trimming at V came to 0 bases and at J to 6 bases, leaving 6 bases not matched to a gene. This CDR3 is CASSLSGWTGVNSPLHF. The CDR3 DNA sequence: TGTGCCAGCAGTTTATCTGGTTGGACAGGGGTTAATTCACCCCTCCACTTT.

The chain joins TRBV9 to TRBJ2-7; tentatively, D is TRBD1 or TRBD2 (9 bases each). The CDR3 runs 21 residues. The V end lost 4 bases, the J end lost 2 bases, and 34 bases lay between the germline ends. From germline, CDR1 is SGDLS and CDR2 YYNGEE. CDR3 sequence: CASSRDRVGTGERGAAYEQYF. DNA for the CDR3: TGTGCCAGCAGCAGGGACAGGGTCGGTACGGGGGAGCGGGGGGCCGCCTACGAGCAGTACTTC.

The genes are TRBV7-2 and TRBJ1-6, with a weak D call TRBD1 (6 bases). Trimming removed 1 base from V and 11 bases from J, with 15 bases in between. CDR1 SGHTA and CDR2 FQGNSA come from the germline V gene. The CDR3 loop spans 15 amino acids. The CDR3 bases are TGTGCCAGCAGCTTAGGTCGACAGGCGGAAGCACCCCTCCACTTT. It is translated as CASSLGRQAEAPLHF.

Concerning this clone itself: One end of the junction fails to match germline, which may point to a read error. The chain uses TRBV4-1 and TRBJ2-2; the match to TRBD1 covers 7 bases. This CDR3 comprises 16 residues. The germline CDR1 and CDR2 sequences are MGHRA and YSYEKL. CDR3 in amino acids: CARSRQGDSSTGELFF. In DNA form, the CDR3 reads TGCGCCCGCAGCCGGCAGGGGGACAGTAGCACCGGGGAGCTGTTTTTT.

The V gene is TRBV12-5, the J gene TRBJ1-2; 7 bases map to TRBD1. V was pared by 6 bases and J by 5 bases, with 9 bases of the junction left unmatched. Germline assignment: CDR1 LGHNT and CDR2 FRNRAP. CDR3 length equals 14 residues. The CDR3 here is CASGIGQAGYGYTF. The CDR3 region has the DNA TGTGCTAGTGGCATTGGACAGGCTGGTTATGGCTACACCTTC. Full variable domain (remainder filled in from reference TRBV12-5 and TRBJ1-2): DARVTQTPRHKVTEMGQEVTMRCQPILGHNTVFWYRQTMMQGLELLAYFRNRAPLDDSGMPKDRFSAEMPDATLATLKIQPSEPRDSAVYFCASGIGQAGYGYTFGSGTRLTVV.

This clone was detected only once. V gene TRBV13 combines with J gene TRBJ2-7, with D perhaps TRBD1 (7 bases). With 5 bases removed from V and 7 bases from J, the gap between germline ends came to 12 bases. This CDR3 has 12 amino acids. Germline assignment: CDR1 PRHDT and CDR2 FYEKMQ (reference sequence). CDR3 residues: CASSLTGREQYF. Written as DNA, the CDR3 is TGTGCCAGCAGCCTGACAGGGAGGGAGCAGTACTTC.

This chain's CDR3 is CASKSPPVNEKLFF. CDR3 nucleotides: TGTGCCAGTAAATCCCCCCCGGTTAATGAAAAACTGTTTTTT. The genes are TRBV19 and TRBJ1-4; D is unclear. The V gene lost 7 bases and the J gene lost 4 bases, with 13 bases spanning the gap. The CDR3 is 14 amino acids. Germline V gene sequence: CDR1 LNHDA, CDR2 SQIVND (reference sequence). Complete variable domain (other parts from reference TRBV19 and TRBJ1-4): DGGITQSPKYLFRKEGQNVTLSCEQNLNHDAMYWYRQDPGQGLRLIYYSQIVNDFQKGDIAEGYSVSREKKESFPLTVTSAQKNPTAFYLCASKSPPVNEKLFFGSGTQLSVL.

The chain carries TRBV28 and TRBJ1-1; no clear D. Germline CDR1 and CDR2: MDHEN and SYDVKM. The germline V and J ends were trimmed by 6 bases and 6 bases, with 17 bases remaining between them. This CDR3 spans 14 amino acids. CDR3 bases: TGTGCCAGCAGGAGATCATCCAACTTCGCTGAAGCTTTCTTT. It translates to CASRRSSNFAEAFF.

The CDR3 here is CATRGDRQMSGNSPLHF. CDR3 DNA sequence: TGTGCCACCCGAGGGGACAGGCAGATGTCGGGTAATTCACCCCTCCACTTT. V and J are TRBV10-3 and TRBJ1-6, with 8 positions matching TRBD1. V shed 10 bases, J shed 6 bases, and the junction held 17 bases outside the gene matches. The CDR3 contains 17 residues. Per the germline V gene, CDR1 is ENHRY and CDR2 is SYGVKD.

V usage is TRBV2 and J usage is TRBJ2-7; D is unresolved. CDR1 is SNHLY, CDR2 FYNNEI, per germline. CDR3 length equals 11 residues. Trimming left V 6 bases short and J 0 bases short, with 3 bases between. The CDR3 DNA reads TGTGCCAGCAGGGCCTCCTACGAGCAGTACTTC. Residues: CASRASYEQYF.

V is TRBV11-3 and J is TRBJ2-5; 7 positions agree with TRBD2. V was pared by 2 bases and J by 1 base, with 7 bases of the junction left unmatched. From germline, CDR1 is SGHNT and CDR2 YENEEA. The CDR3 loop spans 16 amino acids. CDR3: CASSLILGGGQETQYF. The CDR3 DNA is TGTGCCAGCAGCTTAATTTTGGGGGGGGGCCAAGAGACCCAGTACTTC.

The chain is built from TRBV15 and TRBJ1-2; D perhaps matches TRBD1 (5 bases). V dropped 3 bases and J dropped 2 bases, with 10 bases sitting between them. The CDR3 consists of 14 residues. Germline CDR1 and CDR2: LNHNV and YYDKDF (reference sequence). The CDR3 DNA reads as TGTGCCACCAGCAGGGGGCCTTCAAACTATGGCTACACCTTC. Protein sequence: CATSRGPSNYGYTF.

This chain uses TRBV28 with TRBJ1-4; TRBD1 might be the D (6 bases). The germline V gene has CDR1 MDHEN and CDR2 SYDVKM. The CDR3 is made up of 16 amino acids. The V end lost 1 base, the J end lost 2 bases, and 11 bases lay between the germline ends. The CDR3 DNA reads as TGTGCCAGCAGTTTATATAGGGGGTGGACTAATGAAAAACTGTTTTTT. It yields the protein CASSLYRGWTNEKLFF.

V usage is TRBV28 and J usage is TRBJ2-7, with 12 bases fitting TRBD1. V shed 6 bases, J shed 7 bases, and the junction held 10 bases outside the gene matches. The germline gives CDR1 MDHEN, CDR2 SYDVKM. The CDR3 runs 15 residues. The CDR3 sequence is CASRPGGQGAGEQYF. The DNA of the CDR3 is TGTGCCAGCAGACCAGGGGGACAGGGGGCGGGAGAGCAGTACTTC.

This chain links TRBV5-6 with TRBJ1-2; D uncertain. V was trimmed by 2 bases and J by 0 bases, leaving 5 bases between them. The germline CDR1 and CDR2 sequences are SGHDT and YYEEEE. The CDR3 covers 13 residues. The DNA for the CDR3 is TGTGCCAGCAGCTTTGGCTCTAACTATGGCTACACCTTC. Translation: CASSFGSNYGYTF.

V is TRBV12-3 or TRBV12-4 and J is TRBJ1-1; a weak D match, TRBD1 (6 bases). The length of the CDR3 is 12 residues. Trimming removed 4 bases from V and 6 bases from J, with 9 bases in between. CDR3 protein: CASSSWTAEAFF. CDR3 DNA sequence: TGTGCCAGCAGTTCTTGGACAGCTGAAGCTTTCTTT.

The rearrangement links TRBV5-1 to TRBJ1-1, with D perhaps TRBD1 (5 bases). Germline CDR1 SGHRS, CDR2 YFSETQ. Between the trimmed V and J ends, which lost 0 bases and 1 base, there was a span of 7 bases. The CDR3 totals 14 residues. Here the CDR3 reads CASSLGTGNTEAFF. The CDR3 region has the DNA TGCGCCAGCAGCTTGGGAACAGGGAACACTGAAGCTTTCTTT.

The rearrangement uses TRBV30 and TRBJ2-6; 8 bases fit TRBD1. The junction had 2 bases not matched to a gene; V was cut back by 5 bases and J by 2 bases. Per germline, CDR1 GTSNPN and CDR2 SVGIG (reference sequence). The CDR3 length is 14 residues. The CDR3 DNA sequence: TGTGCCTGGTCGACAGGGGCTGGGGCCAACGTCCTGACTTTC. As protein: CAWSTGAGANVLTF.

The chain uses TRBV16 and TRBJ1-2, with D possibly matching TRBD1 (5 bases). There are 13 residues in the CDR3. Trimming shortened V by 5 bases and J by 5 bases, and 12 bases separated the two germline ends. Germline-derived CDR1 and CDR2 are KGHSY and FQNENV. As DNA, the CDR3 is TGTGCCAGCAGCTCCGGGACTGCGTATGGCTACACCTTC. This codes for CASSSGTAYGYTF. Drawing the rest from reference TRBV16 and TRBJ1-2, the complete variable domain is GEEVAQTPKHLVRGEGQKAKLYCAPIKGHSYVFWYQQVLKNEFKFLISFQNENVFDETGMPKERFSAKCLPNSPCSLEIQATKLEDSAVYFCASSSGTAYGYTFGSGTRLTVV.

The chain is built from TRBV7-2 and TRBJ1-2; no clear D gene. Trimming removed 0 bases at V and 4 bases at J, with 15 bases between. The CDR3 runs to 16 residues. From germline, CDR1 is SGHTA and CDR2 FQGNSA. DNA for the CDR3: TGTGCCAGCAGCTTAGCTGTTGGGCAGAACTCCTATGGCTACACCTTC. Translating it yields CASSLAVGQNSYGYTF.

The chain carries TRBV25-1 and TRBJ1-2; D gene ambiguous. In germline, CDR1 is MGHDK, CDR2 SYGVNS. Deletions cut 1 base from V and 3 bases from J, with 12 bases between. The CDR3 spans 15 residues. This CDR3 reads CASSEFRNPHYGYTF. For the CDR3, the DNA is TGTGCCAGCAGTGAATTCCGTAATCCCCACTATGGCTACACCTTC.

V usage is TRBV5-1 and J usage is TRBJ1-6; no clear D. Germline lookup yields CDR1 SGHRS and CDR2 YFSETQ. This CDR3 comprises 15 residues. Trimming removed 4 bases from V and 8 bases from J, with 16 bases in between. CDR3 in DNA: TGCGCCAGCAGCCCGCGTAAGGTGGGAGATTCACCCCTCCACTTT. Translated, it gives CASSPRKVGDSPLHF.

The rearrangement joins TRBV28 to TRBJ2-7, with 7 bases identical to TRBD2. V shed 7 bases, J shed 0 bases, and the junction held 12 bases outside the gene matches. Germline values: CDR1 MDHEN, CDR2 SYDVKM. CDR3 size: 16 residues. This CDR3 reads CASIKGGRLLSYEQYF. CDR3 bases: TGTGCCAGCATCAAAGGCGGGAGACTACTCTCCTACGAGCAGTACTTC.

The chain employs TRBV25-1 and TRBJ1-1; 11 bases align to TRBD1. The CDR3 has 15 residues. Germline CDR1 and CDR2: MGHDK and SYGVNS. The trim removed 6 bases at V and 8 bases at J, leaving 11 bases unmatched. The CDR3 loop reads CASRGQGAIPVEAFF. Written as DNA, the CDR3 is TGTGCCAGCAGAGGACAGGGGGCGATCCCCGTCGAAGCTTTCTTT.

The chain recombines TRBV5-4 with TRBJ2-1; 7 bases are a match to TRBD1. Losses at the gene ends were 4 bases for V and 1 base for J; bases not matched to a gene: 8. The CDR3 length is 16 residues. Per germline, CDR1 SGHNT and CDR2 YYREEE (reference sequence). CDR3 residues: CASSEGQRRSYNEQFF. The CDR3 DNA reads TGTGCCAGCAGCGAGGGACAGCGTAGGTCCTACAATGAGCAGTTCTTC.

The rearrangement links TRBV19 to TRBJ2-2; 9 nucleotides align to TRBD1. This CDR3 comprises 15 residues. In germline, CDR1 is LNHDA, CDR2 SQIVND (reference sequence). Unmatched junction bases numbered 7, after V lost 10 bases and J lost 1 base. The DNA for the CDR3 is TGTGCCACCCCGGCGGGACAGGGGAACACCGGGGAGCTGTTTTTT. It encodes CATPAGQGNTGELFF.

The chain is built from TRBV7-9 and TRBJ2-1, with D possibly matching TRBD2 (5 bases). The ends were cut back, 5 bases at V and 3 bases at J, with 14 bases in the middle. This CDR3 has 15 amino acids. Looked up from germline, CDR1 is SEHNR and CDR2 is FQNEAQ (reference sequence). CDR3 bases: TGTGCCAGCAGCGCCACGGGTACTAGCTACAATGAGCAGTTCTTC. It translates to CASSATGTSYNEQFF.

The chain is built from TRBV1 and TRBJ1-1. TRBV1 is a pseudogene. This CDR3 contains 12 residues. The CDR3 loop reads CTSSQGDTEAFF. The CDR3 DNA reads TGCACCAGCAGCCAAGGAGACACTGAAGCTTTCTTT.